The 16 T cell receptor beta chains in this list originate from one sample, sequenced in a study of response to subunit inactivated influenza vaccine (dated by TCRdb to 2016 to 2019). The library was prepared using RT-PCR. The sequencer was an Illumina HiSeq 2500. TCRdb applied fastp at Q25 and MiXCR to the public reads, then kept only in-frame beta chains. Rows matching on CDR3 protein sequence are summarized as one entry with the most common DNA and genes. A total of roughly 630,000 distinct CDR3 sequences appear in this sample, about 15% of them only once. Jointly, the top ten make up around 7.6% of the sample. Sample: PBMCs from blood, taken roughly 15 days before vaccination. The origin of the receptors is a man aged 50-59 years who received an inactivated influenza vaccine. Donor details come from another sample of the same person, matched by shared clones.

This clonotype showed up just a few times. This rearrangement joins TRBV29-1 to TRBJ2-1; D is unclear. In germline, CDR1 is SQVTM, CDR2 ANQGSEA. This CDR3 comprises 15 residues. Trimming shortened V by 5 bases and J by 6 bases, and 20 bases separated the two germline ends. CDR3 nucleotide sequence: TGCAGCGTTCAAACTTCAGATATAGGGCTCAATGAGCAGTTCTTC. It encodes CSVQTSDIGLNEQFF.

The V gene is TRBV9, the J gene TRBJ2-5; no definite D call. The CDR3 has 16 amino acids. Germline values: CDR1 SGDLS, CDR2 YYNGEE. Trimming removed 0 bases from V and 5 bases from J, with 17 bases in between. The CDR3 is CASSVAHGYGAETQYF. The CDR3 DNA sequence: TGTGCCAGCAGCGTAGCTCACGGGTACGGCGCGGAGACCCAGTACTTC.

In its sample, this clonotype was seen many times. The V gene is TRBV20-1, the J gene TRBJ2-1; D is uncertain. Per the germline V gene, CDR1 is DFQATT and CDR2 is SNEGSKA (reference sequence). This CDR3 is built from 14 residues. The V end was cut by 5 bases, the J end by 1 base, with 12 bases between. CDR3 sequence reads: CSAPHPLSYNEQFF. The DNA for the CDR3 is TGCAGTGCTCCCCACCCGTTGTCCTACAATGAGCAGTTCTTC.

The chain combines TRBV7-8 with TRBJ2-2; 10 bases are shared with TRBD1. With 4 bases clipped from V and 5 bases from J, the junction kept 13 bases outside the gene matches. The CDR3 loop spans 18 amino acids. Germline CDR1 and CDR2: SGHVS and FQNEAQ. The chain's CDR3 is CASSSRDRGSMRTGELFF. The DNA of the CDR3 is TGTGCCAGCAGCTCCCGGGACAGGGGTTCTATGAGGACCGGGGAGCTGTTTTTT.

The chain joins TRBV5-5 to TRBJ2-7, with D tentatively TRBD2 (5 bases). The V gene's germline CDR1 is SGHKS and CDR2 YYEKEE (reference sequence). This CDR3 is built from 14 residues. V lost 6 bases and J 3 bases, leaving 16 bases between the germline ends. The DNA of the CDR3 is TGTGCCAGCAAACCACTACTGGAGGTCTACGAGCAGTACTTC. Protein: CASKPLLEVYEQYF.

This clonotype has just a few counts. The V and J genes are TRBV4-3 and TRBJ1-3; D gene uncertain. The CDR3 contains 15 residues. The V and J ends lost 0 bases and 0 bases respectively, with 6 bases between them. Germline V gene sequence: CDR1 LGHNA, CDR2 YSLEER. CDR3 sequence reads: CASSQDAGSGNTIYF. CDR3 nucleotide sequence: TGCGCCAGCAGCCAAGATGCAGGCTCTGGAAACACCATATATTTT.

This clonotype was picked up a small number of times. A much larger clone differs by one base, so this may be a read error. This sequence joins TRBV5-1 and TRBJ2-2, with 8 bases identical to TRBD1. This CDR3 region has 15 residues. The V and J ends lost 4 bases and 4 bases, in that order; junction bases with no gene match: 6. The germline gives CDR1 SGHRS, CDR2 YFSETQ. The CDR3 DNA is TGCGCCAGCAGCCCCAGGACAGGGACCACCGGGGAGCTGTTTTTT. Its protein is CASSPRTGTTGELFF.

The rearrangement joins TRBV12-3 or TRBV12-4 to TRBJ1-1; D gene ambiguous. V was shortened by 6 bases and J by 11 bases, with 19 bases between the two germline ends. CDR3 size: 13 residues. In nucleotides, the CDR3 is TGTGCCAGCAGCCCTACCTTGGAGGTAGGGGCTTTCTTT. Translating it yields CASSPTLEVGAFF.

This clonotype showed up many times. The chain is built from TRBV6-1 and TRBJ1-5; 9 nucleotides agree with TRBD1. Germline CDR1 reads MNHNS; CDR2 reads SASEGT. V trimming: 6 bases; J trimming: 3 bases; junction bases outside the gene matches: 6. CDR3 size: 15 residues. CDR3 coding DNA: TGTGCCAGCAGCACCGGGACAGGGCTCAATCAGCCCCAGCATTTT. Encoded protein: CASSTGTGLNQPQHF.

This clonotype was counted a few times. The chain employs TRBV27 and TRBJ1-1; a possible D gene is TRBD1 (5 bases). Germline values: CDR1 MNHEY, CDR2 SMNVEV (reference sequence). CDR3 size: 15 residues. V shed 6 bases and J shed 0 bases, with 14 bases lying between them. CDR3 sequence reads: CASSQRAGLNTEAFF. For the CDR3, the DNA is TGTGCCAGCAGCCAGCGGGCAGGGCTGAACACTGAAGCTTTCTTT.

This clonotype has only a few counts. CDR3 residues: CASSSEGGSYEQYF. CDR3 bases: TGTGCCAGCAGTTCGGAGGGAGGCTCCTACGAGCAGTACTTC. The chain employs TRBV6-5 and TRBJ2-7; possibly TRBD2 for D (6 bases). The CDR3 runs 14 residues. The V end was cut by 4 bases, the J end by 0 bases, with 10 bases between. Germline V gene sequence: CDR1 MNHEY, CDR2 SVGAGI.

This chain links TRBV3-1 with TRBJ2-3, with TRBD2 identical over 10 bases. This CDR3 contains 16 residues. Germline loops: CDR1 LGHDT, CDR2 YNNKEL (reference sequence). Trimming took 3 bases from V and 2 from J; bases not matched to a gene: 5. The CDR3 loop is CASSQASGGVTDTQYF. The CDR3 region has the DNA TGTGCCAGCAGCCAGGCTAGCGGGGGTGTCACAGATACGCAGTATTTT.

The V call is TRBV20-1, the J call TRBJ2-2; 8 nucleotides agree with TRBD2. Losses at the gene ends were 5 bases for V and 0 bases for J; bases not matched to a gene: 2. In germline, CDR1 is DFQATT, CDR2 SNEGSKA (reference sequence). This CDR3 contains 14 residues. The CDR3 DNA reads as TGCAGTGCTTGGGGACTAGCGAACACCGGGGAGCTGTTTTTT. Protein: CSAWGLANTGELFF.

The V and J genes are TRBV5-1 and TRBJ1-1; D perhaps matches TRBD1 (5 bases). Trimming shortened V by 1 base and J by 0 bases, and 10 bases separated the two germline ends. The CDR3 is 15 amino acids. Germline lookup yields CDR1 SGHRS and CDR2 YFSETQ. The CDR3 loop is CASSLPAGLNTEAFF. The CDR3 DNA follows: TGCGCCAGCAGCTTGCCGGCAGGGTTGAACACTGAAGCTTTCTTT.

This clonotype was counted between two and nine times. The V call is TRBV5-6, the J call TRBJ1-2; 8 bases map to TRBD1. In germline, CDR1 is SGHDT, CDR2 YYEEEE. The CDR3 length is 16 residues. V shed 0 bases and J 4 bases; nucleotides not matched to a gene: 8. CDR3 DNA: TGTGCCAGCAGCTTGGTTCGGGACAGGAGGCCCTATGGCTACACCTTC. Protein product: CASSLVRDRRPYGYTF.

The genes are TRBV5-1 and TRBJ2-2, with D possibly matching TRBD2 (6 bases). Deletions cut 0 bases from V and 6 bases from J, with 15 bases between. The CDR3 length is 16 residues. Germline V CDR1 and CDR2: SGHRS, YFSETQ. The CDR3 region is CASSLAGTPSAGELFF. CDR3 coding DNA: TGCGCCAGCAGCTTGGCCGGGACTCCTTCCGCCGGGGAGCTGTTTTTT.